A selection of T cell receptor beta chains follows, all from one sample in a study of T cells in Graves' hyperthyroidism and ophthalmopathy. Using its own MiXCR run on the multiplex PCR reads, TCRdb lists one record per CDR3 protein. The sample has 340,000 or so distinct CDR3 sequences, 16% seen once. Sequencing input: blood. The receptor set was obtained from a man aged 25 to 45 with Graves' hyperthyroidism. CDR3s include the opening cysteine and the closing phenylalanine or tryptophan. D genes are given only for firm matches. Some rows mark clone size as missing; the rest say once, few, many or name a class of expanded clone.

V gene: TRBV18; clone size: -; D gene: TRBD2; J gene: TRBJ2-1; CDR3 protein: CASSINSGRASNEQFF; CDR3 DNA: TGTGCCAGCTCAATAAATAGCGGGAGGGCCAGTAATGAGCAGTTCTTC
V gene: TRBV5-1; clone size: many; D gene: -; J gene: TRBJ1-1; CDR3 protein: CASSSWTVGRGNTEAFF; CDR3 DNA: TGCGCCAGCAGCTCATGGACAGTTGGAAGGGGGAACACTGAAGCTTTCTTT
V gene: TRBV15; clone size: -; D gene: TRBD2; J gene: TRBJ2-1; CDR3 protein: CATSREQRGTSGEQFF; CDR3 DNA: TGTGCCACCAGCAGAGAGCAGCGGGGGACTAGCGGTGAGCAGTTCTTC
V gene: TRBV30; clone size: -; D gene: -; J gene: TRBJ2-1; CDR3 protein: CAWSGLRAVNNEQFF; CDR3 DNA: TGTGCCTGGAGTGGGTTAAGGGCCGTTAACAATGAGCAGTTCTTC
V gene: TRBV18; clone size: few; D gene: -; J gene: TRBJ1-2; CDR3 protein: CASSLDGRRGGYTF; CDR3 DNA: TGTGCCAGCTCACTCGACGGGCGACGGGGTGGCTACACCTTC
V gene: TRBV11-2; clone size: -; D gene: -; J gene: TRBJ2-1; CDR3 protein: CASSVEGPNSYNEQFF; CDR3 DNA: TGTGCCAGCAGCGTAGAGGGCCCCAACTCCTACAATGAGCAGTTCTTC
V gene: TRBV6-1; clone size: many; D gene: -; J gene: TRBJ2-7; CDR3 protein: CASSRHKGDPHPPYEQYF; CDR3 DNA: TGTGCCAGCAGTCGCCATAAGGGGGACCCGCACCCTCCCTACGAGCAGTACTTC
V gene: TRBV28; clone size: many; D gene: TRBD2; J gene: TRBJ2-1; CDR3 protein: CASSWGLDLTEQFF; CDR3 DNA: TGTGCCAGCAGTTGGGGACTAGACTTGACTGAGCAGTTCTTC
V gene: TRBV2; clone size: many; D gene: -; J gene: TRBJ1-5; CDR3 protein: CASSVGYSNQPQHF; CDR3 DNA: TGTGCCAGCAGTGTGGGCTATAGCAATCAGCCCCAGCATTTT
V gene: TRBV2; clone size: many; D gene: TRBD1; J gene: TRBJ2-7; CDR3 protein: CASEIGDRGSYEQYF; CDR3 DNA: TGTGCCAGCGAGATTGGGGACAGGGGGTCCTACGAGCAGTACTTC
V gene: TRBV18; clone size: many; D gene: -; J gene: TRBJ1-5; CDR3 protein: CASSPNTNNQPQHF; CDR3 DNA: TGTGCCAGCTCACCAAACACAAACAATCAGCCCCAGCATTTT
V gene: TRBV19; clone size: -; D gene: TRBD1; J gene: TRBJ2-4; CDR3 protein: CASSPKGTGFMDIQYF; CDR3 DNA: TGTGCCAGTAGCCCTAAGGGGACAGGGTTTATGGACATTCAGTACTTC
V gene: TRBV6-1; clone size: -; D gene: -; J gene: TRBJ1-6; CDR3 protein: CASSRGTNSPLHF; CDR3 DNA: TGTGCCAGCAGTCGCGGGACTAATTCACCCCTCCACTTT
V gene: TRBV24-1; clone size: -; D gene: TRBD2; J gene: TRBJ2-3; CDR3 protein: CATSDLTGLAGTDTQYF; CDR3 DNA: TGTGCCACCAGTGATTTAACGGGACTAGCGGGCACAGATACGCAGTATTTT
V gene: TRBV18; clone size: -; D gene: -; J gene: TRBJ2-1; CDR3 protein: CASSMGGYNEQFF; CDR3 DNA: TGTGCCAGCTCTATGGGGGGCTACAATGAGCAGTTCTTC
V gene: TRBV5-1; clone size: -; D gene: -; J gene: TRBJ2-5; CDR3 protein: CASSLPPGTQYF; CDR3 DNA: TGCGCCAGCAGCTTGCCCCCCGGGACCCAGTACTTC
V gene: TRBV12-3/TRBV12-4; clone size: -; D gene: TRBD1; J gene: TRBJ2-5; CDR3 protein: CASSADRGVKQETQYF; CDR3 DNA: TGTGCCAGCAGTGCGGACAGGGGGGTAAAACAAGAGACCCAGTACTTC
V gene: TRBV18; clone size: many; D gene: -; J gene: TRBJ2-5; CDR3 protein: CASSPPGNQETQYF; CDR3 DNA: TGTGCCAGCTCACCACCGGGAAACCAAGAGACCCAGTACTTC
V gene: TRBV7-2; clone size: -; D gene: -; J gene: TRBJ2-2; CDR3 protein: CASSPLSPGELFF; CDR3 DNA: TGTGCCAGCAGCCCCCTCAGCCCCGGGGAGCTGTTTTTT
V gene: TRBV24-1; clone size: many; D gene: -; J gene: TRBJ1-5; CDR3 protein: CATSGLPGVGNQPQHF; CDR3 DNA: TGTGCCACCAGTGGTTTACCCGGGGTCGGCAATCAGCCCCAGCATTTT
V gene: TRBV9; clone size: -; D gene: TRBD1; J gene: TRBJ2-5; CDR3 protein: CASSGSGTAETQYF; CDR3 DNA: TGTGCCAGCAGCGGATCCGGGACAGCAGAGACCCAGTACTTC
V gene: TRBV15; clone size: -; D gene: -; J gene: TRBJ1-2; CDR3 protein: CATSRDRGRNYGYTF; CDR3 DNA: TGTGCCACCAGCAGAGATCGGGGCCGGAACTATGGCTACACCTTC
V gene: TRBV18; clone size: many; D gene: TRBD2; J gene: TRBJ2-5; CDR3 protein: CASSPLAGEETQYF; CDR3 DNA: TGTGCCAGCTCACCGCTAGCGGGGGAAGAGACCCAGTACTTC
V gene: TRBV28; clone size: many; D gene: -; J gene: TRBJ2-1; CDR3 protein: CASTPSRGAYNEQFF; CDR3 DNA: TGTGCCAGCACCCCATCCAGGGGGGCCTACAATGAGCAGTTCTTC
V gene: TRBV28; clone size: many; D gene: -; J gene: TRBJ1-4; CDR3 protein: CASSLFLGSTNEKLFF; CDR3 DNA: TGTGCCAGCAGTTTATTTTTGGGTTCAACTAATGAAAAACTGTTTTTT
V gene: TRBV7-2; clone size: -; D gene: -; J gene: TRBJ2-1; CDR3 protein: CASSLERGHYNEQFF; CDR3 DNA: TGTGCCAGCAGCTTAGAAAGGGGACACTACAATGAGCAGTTCTTC
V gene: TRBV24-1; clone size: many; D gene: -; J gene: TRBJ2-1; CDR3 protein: CATRAQSGPYNEQFF; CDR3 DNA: TGTGCCACCAGGGCTCAGTCTGGCCCCTACAATGAGCAGTTCTTC
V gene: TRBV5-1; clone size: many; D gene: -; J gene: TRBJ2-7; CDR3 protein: CASSLQRGGLRGEQYF; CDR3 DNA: TGCGCCAGCAGCCTTCAGAGAGGGGGACTACGTGGTGAGCAGTACTTC
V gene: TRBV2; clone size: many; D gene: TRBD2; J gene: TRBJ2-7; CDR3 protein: CASSEGLAGVIYEQYF; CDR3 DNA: TGTGCCAGCAGCGAGGGACTAGCGGGTGTTATCTACGAGCAGTACTTC
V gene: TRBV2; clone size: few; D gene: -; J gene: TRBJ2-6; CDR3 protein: CARPRGEGKFSGANVLTF; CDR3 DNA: TGTGCCAGGCCGCGTGGAGAGGGGAAGTTCTCTGGGGCCAACGTCCTGACTTTC
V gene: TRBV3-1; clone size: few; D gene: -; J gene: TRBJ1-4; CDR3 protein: CASSLRNEKLFF; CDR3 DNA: TGTGCCAGCAGCCTTAGGAATGAAAAACTGTTTTTT
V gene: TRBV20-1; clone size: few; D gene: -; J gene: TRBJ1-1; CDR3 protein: CSARGTPGTEAFF; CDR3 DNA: TGCAGTGCTAGGGGGACGCCGGGAACTGAAGCTTTCTTT
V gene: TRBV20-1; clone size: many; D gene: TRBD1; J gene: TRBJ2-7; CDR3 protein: CSAATGTALYEQYF; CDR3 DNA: TGCAGTGCCGCTACCGGGACAGCCCTATACGAGCAGTACTTC
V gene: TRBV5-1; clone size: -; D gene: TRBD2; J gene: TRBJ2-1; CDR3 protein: CASSLQAQGGTGTSGDNDQFF; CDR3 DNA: TGCGCCAGCAGCTTACAAGCGCAGGGGGGGACCGGGACTAGCGGGGACAATGATCAGTTCTTC
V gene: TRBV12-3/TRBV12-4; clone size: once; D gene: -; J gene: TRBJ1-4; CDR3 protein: CASSWAPGEKKLFF; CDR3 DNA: TGTGCCAGCAGCTGGGCACCTGGGGAGAAAAAACTGTTTTTT
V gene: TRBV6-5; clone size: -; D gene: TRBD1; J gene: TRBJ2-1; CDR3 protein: CASSYVPLDRSTHGIDNEQFF; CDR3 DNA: TGTGCCAGCAGTTATGTTCCGCTGGACAGGAGTACACATGGTATCGACAATGAGCAGTTCTTC
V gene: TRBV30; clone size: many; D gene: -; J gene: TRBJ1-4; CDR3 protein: CAWREDSLNEKLFF; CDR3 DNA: TGTGCCTGGAGGGAGGACAGCTTGAATGAAAAACTGTTTTTT
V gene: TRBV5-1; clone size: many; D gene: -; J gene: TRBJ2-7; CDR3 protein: CASSFSSTYEQYF; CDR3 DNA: TGCGCCAGCAGCTTCAGTAGTACCTACGAGCAGTACTTC
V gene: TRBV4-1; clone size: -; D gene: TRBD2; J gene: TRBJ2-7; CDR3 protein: CASSPVLAGAVSDEQYF; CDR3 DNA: TGCGCCAGCAGCCCTGTATTAGCGGGAGCAGTAAGTGACGAGCAGTACTTC
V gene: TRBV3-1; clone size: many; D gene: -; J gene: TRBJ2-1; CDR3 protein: CASSLFTGTNYNEQFF; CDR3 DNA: TGTGCCAGCAGCCTTTTTACCGGGACCAATTACAATGAGCAGTTCTTC
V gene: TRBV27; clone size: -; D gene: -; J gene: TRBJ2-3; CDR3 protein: CASSSAGPDTQYF; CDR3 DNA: TGTGCCAGCAGTTCAGCGGGCCCAGATACGCAGTATTTT
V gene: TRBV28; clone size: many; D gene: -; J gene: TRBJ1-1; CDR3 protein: CASRSWEEGRVAFF; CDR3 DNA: TGTGCCAGCAGGAGCTGGGAGGAGGGGAGGGTGGCTTTCTTT
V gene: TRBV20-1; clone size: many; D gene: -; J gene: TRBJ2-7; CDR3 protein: CSARDTGNRAYEQYF; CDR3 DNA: TGCAGTGCTAGAGATACTGGGAACAGGGCCTACGAGCAGTACTTC
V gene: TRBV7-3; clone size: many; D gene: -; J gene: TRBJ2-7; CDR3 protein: CASSPIEKYEQYF; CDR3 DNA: TGTGCCAGCAGCCCAATAGAAAAGTACGAGCAGTACTTC
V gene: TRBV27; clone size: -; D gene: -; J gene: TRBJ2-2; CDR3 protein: CASSPAGSGELFF; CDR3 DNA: TGTGCCAGCAGCCCCGCCGGATCCGGGGAGCTGTTTTTT
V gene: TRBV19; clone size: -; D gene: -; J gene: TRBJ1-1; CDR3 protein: CASSIGTFTEAFF; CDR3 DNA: TGTGCCAGTAGTATAGGAACCTTCACTGAAGCTTTCTTT
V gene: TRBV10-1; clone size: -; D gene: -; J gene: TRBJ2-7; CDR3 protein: CASSGSRGSYEQYF; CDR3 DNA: TGCGCCAGCAGTGGCTCCCGAGGGTCCTACGAGCAGTACTTC
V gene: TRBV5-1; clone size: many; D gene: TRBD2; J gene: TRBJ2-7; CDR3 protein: CASSSGSGAYEQYF; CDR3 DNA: TGCGCCAGCAGCTCGGGTAGCGGGGCTTACGAGCAGTACTTC
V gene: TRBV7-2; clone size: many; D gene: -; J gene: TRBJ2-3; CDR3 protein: CASSLPTSGTDTQYF; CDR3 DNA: TGTGCCAGCAGCCTACCGACTAGTGGCACAGATACGCAGTATTTT
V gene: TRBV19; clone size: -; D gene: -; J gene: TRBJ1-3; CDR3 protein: CASSMVAGPSGNTIYF; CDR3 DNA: TGTGCCAGTAGTATGGTGGCGGGCCCCTCTGGAAACACCATATATTTT
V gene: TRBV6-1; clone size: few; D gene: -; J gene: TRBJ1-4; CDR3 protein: CASRLPRKSEKLFF; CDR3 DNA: TGTGCCAGCAGACTGCCGAGGAAGAGCGAAAAACTGTTTTTT
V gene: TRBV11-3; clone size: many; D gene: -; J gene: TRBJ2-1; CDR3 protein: CASSLPNSPYNEQFF; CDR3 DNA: TGTGCCAGCAGCCTTCCCAACTCCCCTTACAATGAGCAGTTCTTC
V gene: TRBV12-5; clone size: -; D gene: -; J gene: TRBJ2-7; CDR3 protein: CASVPGRTSYEQYF; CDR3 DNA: TGTGCTAGTGTCCCCGGACGGACCTCCTACGAGCAGTACTTC
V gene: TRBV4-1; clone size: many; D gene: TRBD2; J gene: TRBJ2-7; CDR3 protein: CASSQGLAGPYEQYF; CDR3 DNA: TGCGCCAGCAGCCAGGGACTAGCGGGGCCCTACGAGCAGTACTTC
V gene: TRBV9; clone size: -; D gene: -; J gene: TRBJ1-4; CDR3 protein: CASSVGQPNGNEKLFF; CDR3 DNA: TGTGCCAGCAGCGTGGGACAACCCAATGGGAATGAAAAACTGTTTTTT
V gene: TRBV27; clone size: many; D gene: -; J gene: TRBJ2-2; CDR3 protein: CASSLLGGLLFF; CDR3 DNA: TGTGCCAGCAGTTTATTAGGGGGTTTGCTGTTTTTT
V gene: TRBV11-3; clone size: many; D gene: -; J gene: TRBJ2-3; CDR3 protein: CASSLERRPATDTQYF; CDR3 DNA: TGTGCCAGCAGCTTAGAGCGTCGACCGGCCACAGATACGCAGTATTTT
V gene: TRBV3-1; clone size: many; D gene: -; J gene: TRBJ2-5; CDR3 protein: CASSNGGGTQYF; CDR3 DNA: TGTGCCAGCAGCAATGGAGGTGGGACCCAGTACTTC